This TCR beta chain was sequenced in a study of regulatory T cells in long-lasting Graves disease. A few counts support this clonotype. For TCR beta, libraries came from iRepertoire HTBI primers and Arm-PCR of CDR3 regions. From the multiplex PCR reads, TCRdb called clonotypes with MiXCR, one entry per CDR3 protein. The table lists about 530,000 distinct CDR3 sequences, roughly 15% of them singletons. Time point denoted: newly diagnosed GD, antithyroid drugs for less than 3 months. Preparation of the TCR library used RNA extracted from PBMCs. The length of the CDR3 is 16 residues. The trim removed 8 bases at V and 3 bases at J, leaving 10 bases unmatched. Germline CDR1 and CDR2: PRHDT and FYEKMQ (reference sequence). The same specimen was also included in a second study, on T cells in Graves' hyperthyroidism and ophthalmopathy. As that study records: Each diagnosis drew on symptoms, thyroxine, TRAb, thyroid ultrasound and orbital computed tomography findings.

The chain uses TRBV13 and TRBJ1-1; 12 bases are shared with TRBD1. The source material was peripheral blood mononuclear cells (PBMCs), sampled at new diagnosis, from a patient treated with antithyroid drugs. The receptor was isolated from a woman aged 40-60 years with Graves disease. CDR3 in amino acids: CASGAGTGGRDTEAFF. The CDR3 bases are TGTGCCAGCGGCGCAGGGACAGGGGGCCGGGACACTGAAGCTTTCTTT. The variable domain in full, completed from reference TRBV13 and TRBJ1-1, reads AAGVIQSPRHLIKEKRETATLKCYPIPRHDTVYWYQQGPGQDPQFLISFYEKMQSDKGSIPDRFSAQQFSDYHSELNMSSLELGDSALYFCASGAGTGGRDTEAFFGQGTRLTVV.